A single sample gave rise to the 2 T cell receptor beta chains below, sequenced in a study of blood T cells in healthy people across ages. It was with a sample-barcoded 5' primer and a J-beta primer mix that a second PCR of roughly 7 to 12 cycles was run. MiXCR, run by TCRdb on the 5' RACE reads, gives a single entry per CDR3 protein. Among about 1.4 million distinct CDR3 sequences listed, approximately 59% were seen once. Sequenced input: blood. The receptors shown here come from a man aged 18 to 30 in good health.

The chain links TRBV29-1 to TRBJ2-4; D might be TRBD1 (6 bases). V was clipped by 4 bases and J by 5 bases, with 12 bases between them. This CDR3 has 13 residues. Per germline, CDR1 SQVTM and CDR2 ANQGSEA. The CDR3 DNA sequence: TGCAGCGTTGGGTCCAGGGGCCAAAACATTCAGTACTTC. It translates to CSVGSRGQNIQYF.

A few counts support this clonotype. J is TRBJ2-1 and V is TRBV5-1, with 7 nucleotides matching TRBD2. Per germline, CDR1 SGHRS and CDR2 YFSETQ. Trimming cost V 2 bases and J 2 bases; bases outside gene matches: 7. The CDR3 sequence is 16 residues long. The chain's CDR3 is CASSFESSGTYNEQFF. In DNA form, the CDR3 reads TGCGCCAGCAGCTTTGAGTCTAGCGGCACCTACAATGAGCAGTTCTTC.